This T cell receptor beta chain was captured in a study of blood T cell repertoires in COVID-19. Study context: Sources were T cells, B-cell-depleted T cells, or PBMCs; the material itself was cDNA or gDNA.

This CDR3 region has 14 residues. The V end was cut by 6 bases, the J end by 0 bases, with 9 bases between. Germline V gene data show CDR1 as MNHNY and CDR2 as SVGAGI (reference sequence). Authors' methods: Reference gene primers were amplified, and this amplification served to estimate nucleated cell counts. The table came from immunoSEQ multiplex PCR; TCRdb's copy has only in-frame clones and leaves some out. V, J and clone size are those of that table, while D and trimming were read from the DNA. The sample has about 260,000 clones, 83% seen once; the top ten hold roughly a tenth. This TCR was sampled from a woman aged 45-65 years who had recovered from COVID-19. V is TRBV6-6 and J is TRBJ1-5, with a possible D match to TRBD1 (5 bases). Sequences were obtained from peripheral blood. The DNA of the CDR3 is TGTGCCAGCAGCCCCGACAGTAGCAATCAGCCCCAGCATTTT. This gives the protein CASSPDSSNQPQHF.